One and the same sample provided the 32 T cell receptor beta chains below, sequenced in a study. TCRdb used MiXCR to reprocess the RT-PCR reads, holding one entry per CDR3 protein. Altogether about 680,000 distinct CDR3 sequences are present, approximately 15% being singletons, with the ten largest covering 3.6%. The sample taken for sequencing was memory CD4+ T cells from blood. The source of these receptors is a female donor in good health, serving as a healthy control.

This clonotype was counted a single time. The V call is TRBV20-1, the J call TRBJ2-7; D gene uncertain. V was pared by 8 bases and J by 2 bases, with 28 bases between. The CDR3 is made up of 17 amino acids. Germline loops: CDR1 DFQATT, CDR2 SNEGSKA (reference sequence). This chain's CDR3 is CSSPLWTSVTFAYEQYF. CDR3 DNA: TGCAGTTCTCCGCTGTGGACCTCCGTGACATTTGCCTACGAGCAGTACTTC.

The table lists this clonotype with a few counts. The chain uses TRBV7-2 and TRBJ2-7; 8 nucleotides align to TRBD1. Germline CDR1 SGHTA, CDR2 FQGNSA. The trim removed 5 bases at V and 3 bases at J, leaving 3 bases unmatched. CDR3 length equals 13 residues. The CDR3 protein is CASSQDRVYEQYF. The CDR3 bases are TGTGCCAGCAGCCAGGACAGGGTCTACGAGCAGTACTTC.

The CDR3 here is CAWSVSDSGELFF. In nucleotides, the CDR3 is TGTGCCTGGAGTGTTTCAGATAGCGGGGAGCTGTTTTTT. The chain employs TRBV30 and TRBJ2-2, with unresolved D. Trimming left V 0 bases short and J 7 bases short, with 9 bases between. This CDR3 is 13 amino acids long. CDR1 is GTSNPN and CDR2 is SVGIG in the germline V gene (reference sequence).

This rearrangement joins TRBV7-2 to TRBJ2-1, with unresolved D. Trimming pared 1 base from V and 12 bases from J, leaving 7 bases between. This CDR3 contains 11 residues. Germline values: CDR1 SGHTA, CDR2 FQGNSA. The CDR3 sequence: CASSLGIGQFF. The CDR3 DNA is TGTGCCAGCAGCTTAGGGATAGGGCAGTTCTTC.

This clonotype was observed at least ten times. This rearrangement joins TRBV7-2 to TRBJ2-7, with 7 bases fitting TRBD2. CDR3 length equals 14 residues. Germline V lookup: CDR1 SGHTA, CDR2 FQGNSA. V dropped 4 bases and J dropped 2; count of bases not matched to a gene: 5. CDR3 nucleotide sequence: TGTGCCAGCAGCTATAGCGGGCCCACCTACGAGCAGTACTTC. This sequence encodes CASSYSGPTYEQYF.

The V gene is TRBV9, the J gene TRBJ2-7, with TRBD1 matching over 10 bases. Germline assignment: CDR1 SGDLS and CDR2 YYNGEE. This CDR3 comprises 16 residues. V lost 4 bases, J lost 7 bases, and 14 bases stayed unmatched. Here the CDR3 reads CASSRRQGAMGQEQYF. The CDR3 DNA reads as TGTGCCAGCAGCCGAAGACAGGGGGCCATGGGTCAAGAGCAGTACTTC.

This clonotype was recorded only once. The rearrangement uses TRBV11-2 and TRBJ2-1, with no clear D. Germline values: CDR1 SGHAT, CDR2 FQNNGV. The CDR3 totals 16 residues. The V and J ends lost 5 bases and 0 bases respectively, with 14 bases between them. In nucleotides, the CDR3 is TGTGCCAGCAGCGCCGTACGGCAGAGCTCCTACAATGAGCAGTTCTTC. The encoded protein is CASSAVRQSSYNEQFF.

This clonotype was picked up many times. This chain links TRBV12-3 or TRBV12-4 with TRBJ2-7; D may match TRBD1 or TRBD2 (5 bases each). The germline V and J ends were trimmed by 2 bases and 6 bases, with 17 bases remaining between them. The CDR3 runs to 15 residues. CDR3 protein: CASSLSGTPRREQYF. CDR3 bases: TGTGCCAGCAGTTTATCTGGGACCCCAAGGCGCGAGCAGTACTTC.

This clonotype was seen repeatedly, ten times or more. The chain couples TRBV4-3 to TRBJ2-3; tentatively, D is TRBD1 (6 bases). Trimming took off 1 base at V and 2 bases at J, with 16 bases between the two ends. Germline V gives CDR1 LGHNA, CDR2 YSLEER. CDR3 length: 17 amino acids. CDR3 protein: CASSQVAGALTTDTQYF. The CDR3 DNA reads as TGCGCCAGCAGCCAAGTAGCAGGGGCCCTGACCACAGATACGCAGTATTTT.

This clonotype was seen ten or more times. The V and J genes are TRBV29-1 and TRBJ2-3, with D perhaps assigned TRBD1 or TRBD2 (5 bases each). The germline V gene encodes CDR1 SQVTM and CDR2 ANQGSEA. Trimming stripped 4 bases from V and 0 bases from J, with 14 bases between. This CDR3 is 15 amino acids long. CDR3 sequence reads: CSVGPGAWSTDTQYF. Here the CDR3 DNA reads TGCAGCGTTGGTCCCGGGGCGTGGAGCACAGATACGCAGTATTTT.

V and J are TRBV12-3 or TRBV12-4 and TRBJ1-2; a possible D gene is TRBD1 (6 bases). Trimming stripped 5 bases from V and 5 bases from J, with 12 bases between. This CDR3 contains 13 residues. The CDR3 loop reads CASSPGGAYGYTF. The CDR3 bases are TGTGCCAGCAGTCCCGGGGGGGCGTATGGCTACACCTTC.

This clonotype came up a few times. This CDR3 is CASRTSVAAYEQYF. The CDR3 DNA is TGTGCCAGCAGAACAAGTGTAGCGGCCTACGAGCAGTACTTC. The genes are TRBV7-2 and TRBJ2-7; tentative D call: TRBD2 (6 bases). The germline V gene has CDR1 SGHTA and CDR2 FQGNSA. Trimming left V 6 bases short and J 2 bases short, with 14 bases between. This CDR3 contains 14 residues.

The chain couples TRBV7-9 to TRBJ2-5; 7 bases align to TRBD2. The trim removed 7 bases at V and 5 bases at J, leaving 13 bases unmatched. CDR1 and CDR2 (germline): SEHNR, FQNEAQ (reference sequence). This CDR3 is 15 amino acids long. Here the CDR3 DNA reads TGTGCCAGCACACCCGGCGCGGGCGGGAGTGAGACCCAGTACTTC. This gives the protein CASTPGAGGSETQYF.

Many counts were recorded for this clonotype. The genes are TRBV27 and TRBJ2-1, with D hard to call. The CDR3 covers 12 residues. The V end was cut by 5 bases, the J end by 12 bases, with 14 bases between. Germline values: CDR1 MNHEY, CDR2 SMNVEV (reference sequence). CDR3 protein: CASSTQSLGQFF. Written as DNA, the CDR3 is TGTGCCAGCAGTACACAATCTCTCGGGCAGTTCTTC.

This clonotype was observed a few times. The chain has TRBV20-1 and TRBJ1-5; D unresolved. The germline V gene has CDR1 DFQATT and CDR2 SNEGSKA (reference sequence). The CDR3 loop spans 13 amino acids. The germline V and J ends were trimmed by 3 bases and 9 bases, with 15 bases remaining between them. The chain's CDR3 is CSARQAYTSPQHF. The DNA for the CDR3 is TGCAGTGCTAGGCAGGCCTATACATCGCCCCAGCATTTT.

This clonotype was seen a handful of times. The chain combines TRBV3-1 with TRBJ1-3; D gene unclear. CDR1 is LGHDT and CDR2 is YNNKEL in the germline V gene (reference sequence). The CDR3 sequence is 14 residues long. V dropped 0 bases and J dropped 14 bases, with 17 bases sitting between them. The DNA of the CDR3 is TGTGCCAGCAGCCAAGATTATAGGGCCCCATCTTTATATTTT. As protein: CASSQDYRAPSLYF.

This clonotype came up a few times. The CDR3, as DNA: TGCAGTGCTAGACCTACCGGACGCATTTTGACCTACGAGCAGTACTTC. Translation: CSARPTGRILTYEQYF. The chain joins TRBV20-1 to TRBJ2-7; D is unresolved. CDR1 and CDR2 (germline): DFQATT, SNEGSKA (reference sequence). The V end was cut by 2 bases, the J end by 2 bases, with 19 bases between. The CDR3 runs to 16 residues.

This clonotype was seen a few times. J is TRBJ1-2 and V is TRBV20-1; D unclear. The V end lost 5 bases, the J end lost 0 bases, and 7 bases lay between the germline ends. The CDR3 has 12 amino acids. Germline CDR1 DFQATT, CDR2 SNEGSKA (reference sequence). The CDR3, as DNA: TGCAGTGCTTCCAAATCTAACTATGGCTACACCTTC. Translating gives CSASKSNYGYTF.

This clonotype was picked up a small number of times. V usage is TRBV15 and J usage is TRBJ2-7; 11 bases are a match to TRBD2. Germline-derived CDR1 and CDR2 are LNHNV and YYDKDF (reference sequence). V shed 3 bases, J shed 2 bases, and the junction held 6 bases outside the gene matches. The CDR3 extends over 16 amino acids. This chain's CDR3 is CATSSKRGLAAYEQYF. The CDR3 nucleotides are TGTGCCACCAGCAGCAAGAGGGGACTAGCGGCCTACGAGCAGTACTTC. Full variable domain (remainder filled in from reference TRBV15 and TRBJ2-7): DAMVIQNPRYQVTQFGKPVTLSCSQTLNHNVMYWYQQKSSQAPKLLFHYYDKDFNNEADTPDNFQSRRPNTSFCFLDIRSPGLGDTAMYLCATSSKRGLAAYEQYFGPGTRLTVT.

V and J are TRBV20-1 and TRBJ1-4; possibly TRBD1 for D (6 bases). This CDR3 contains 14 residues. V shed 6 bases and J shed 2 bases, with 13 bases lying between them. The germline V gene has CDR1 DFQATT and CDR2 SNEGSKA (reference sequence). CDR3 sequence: CSASRGGTNEKLFF. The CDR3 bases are TGCAGTGCATCTAGGGGGGGGACTAATGAAAAACTGTTTTTT.

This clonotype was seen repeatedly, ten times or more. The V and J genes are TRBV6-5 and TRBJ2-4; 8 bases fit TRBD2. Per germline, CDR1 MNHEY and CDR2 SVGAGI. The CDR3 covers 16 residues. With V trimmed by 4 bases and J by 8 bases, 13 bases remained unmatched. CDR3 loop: CASSSGGSGETHIQYF. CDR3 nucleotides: TGTGCCAGCAGTTCAGGCGGTAGCGGGGAGACGCACATTCAGTACTTC.

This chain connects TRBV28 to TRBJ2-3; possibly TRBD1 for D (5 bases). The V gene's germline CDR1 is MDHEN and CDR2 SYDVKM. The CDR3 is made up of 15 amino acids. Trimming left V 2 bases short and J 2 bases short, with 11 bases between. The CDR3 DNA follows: TGTGCCAGCAGTTTAAATGGGGCGGCCACAGATACGCAGTATTTT. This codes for CASSLNGAATDTQYF.

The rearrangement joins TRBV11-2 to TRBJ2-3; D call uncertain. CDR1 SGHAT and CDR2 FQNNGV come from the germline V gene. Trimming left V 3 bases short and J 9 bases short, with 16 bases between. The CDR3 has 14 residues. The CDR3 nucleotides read TGTGCCAGCAGCTTGGACCAGCCGGGTGGGACGCAGTATTTT. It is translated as CASSLDQPGGTQYF.

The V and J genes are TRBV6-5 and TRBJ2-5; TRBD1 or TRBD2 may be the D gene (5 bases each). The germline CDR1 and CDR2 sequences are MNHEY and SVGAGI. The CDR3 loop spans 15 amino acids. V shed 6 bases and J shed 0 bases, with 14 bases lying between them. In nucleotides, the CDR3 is TGTGCCAGCAGCGGGGCTCGGGCTGACCAAGAGACCCAGTACTTC. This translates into CASSGARADQETQYF.

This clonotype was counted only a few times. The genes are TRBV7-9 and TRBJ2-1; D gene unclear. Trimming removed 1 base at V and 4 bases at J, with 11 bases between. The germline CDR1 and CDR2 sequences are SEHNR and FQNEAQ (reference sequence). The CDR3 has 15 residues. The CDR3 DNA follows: TGTGCCAGCAGCTTAGGGGGTGCCTTTTACAATGAGCAGTTCTTC. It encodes CASSLGGAFYNEQFF.

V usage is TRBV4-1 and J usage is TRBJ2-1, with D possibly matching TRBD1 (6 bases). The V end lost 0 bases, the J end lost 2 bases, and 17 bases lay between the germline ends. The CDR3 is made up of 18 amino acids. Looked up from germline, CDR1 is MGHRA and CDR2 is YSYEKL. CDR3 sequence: CASSQELRGSLTYNEQFF. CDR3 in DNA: TGCGCCAGCAGCCAAGAACTGAGGGGGTCACTAACCTACAATGAGCAGTTCTTC.

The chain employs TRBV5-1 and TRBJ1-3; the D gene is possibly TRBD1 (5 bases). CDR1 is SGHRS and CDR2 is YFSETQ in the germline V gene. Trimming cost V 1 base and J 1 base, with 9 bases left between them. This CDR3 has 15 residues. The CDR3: CASSLYQGSGNTIYF. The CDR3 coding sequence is TGCGCCAGCAGCTTGTATCAGGGTTCTGGAAACACCATATATTTT.

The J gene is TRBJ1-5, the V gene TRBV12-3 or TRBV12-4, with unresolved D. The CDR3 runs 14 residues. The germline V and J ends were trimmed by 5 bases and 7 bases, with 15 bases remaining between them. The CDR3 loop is CASSPKNSEQPQHF. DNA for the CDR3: TGTGCCAGCAGTCCAAAAAATTCTGAACAGCCCCAGCATTTT.

CDR3: CASSLALAGPFF. For the CDR3, the DNA is TGTGCCAGCAGCTTAGCCTTGGCAGGACCGTTCTTC. The V and J genes are TRBV7-2 and TRBJ2-1; D unclear. Looked up from germline, CDR1 is SGHTA and CDR2 is FQGNSA. Trimming pared 0 bases from V and 15 bases from J, leaving 12 bases between. The CDR3 runs 12 residues. The whole variable domain, filled in from reference TRBV7-2 and TRBJ2-1, reads GAGVSQSPSNKVTEKGKDVELRCDPISGHTALYWYRQSLGQGLEFLIYFQGNSAPDKSGLPSDRFSAERTGGSVSTLTIQRTQQEDSAVYLCASSLALAGPFFGPGTRLTVL.

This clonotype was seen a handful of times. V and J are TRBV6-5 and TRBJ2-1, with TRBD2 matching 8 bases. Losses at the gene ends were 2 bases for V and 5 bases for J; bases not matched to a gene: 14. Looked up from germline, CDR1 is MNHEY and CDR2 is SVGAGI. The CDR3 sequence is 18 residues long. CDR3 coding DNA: TGTGCCAGCAGTTACACCCCACTAGCGGTAGATCCCCACAATGAGCAGTTCTTC. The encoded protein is CASSYTPLAVDPHNEQFF.

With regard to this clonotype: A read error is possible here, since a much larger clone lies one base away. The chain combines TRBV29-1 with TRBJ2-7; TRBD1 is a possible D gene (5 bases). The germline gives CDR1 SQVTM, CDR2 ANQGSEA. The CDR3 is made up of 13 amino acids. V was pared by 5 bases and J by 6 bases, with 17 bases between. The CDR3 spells CSVNRNTNGEQYF. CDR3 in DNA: TGCAGCGTTAACAGGAACACGAACGGCGAGCAGTACTTC.

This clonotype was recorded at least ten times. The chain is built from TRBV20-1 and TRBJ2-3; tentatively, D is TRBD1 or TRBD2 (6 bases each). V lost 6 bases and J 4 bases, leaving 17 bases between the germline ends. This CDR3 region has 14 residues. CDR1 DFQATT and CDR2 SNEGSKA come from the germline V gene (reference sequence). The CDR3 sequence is CSAAGQPWADTQYF. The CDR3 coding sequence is TGCAGTGCCGCGGGACAACCGTGGGCAGATACGCAGTATTTT.